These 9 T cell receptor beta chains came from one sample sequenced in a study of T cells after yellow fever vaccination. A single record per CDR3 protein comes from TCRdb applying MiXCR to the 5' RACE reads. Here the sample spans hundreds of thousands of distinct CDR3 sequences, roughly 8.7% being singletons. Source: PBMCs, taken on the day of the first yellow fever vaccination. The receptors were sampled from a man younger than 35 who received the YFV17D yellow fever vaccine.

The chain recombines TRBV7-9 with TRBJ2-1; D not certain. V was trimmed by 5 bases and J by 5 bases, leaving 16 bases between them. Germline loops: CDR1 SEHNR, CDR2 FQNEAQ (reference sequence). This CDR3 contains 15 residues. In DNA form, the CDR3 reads TGTGCCAGCAGCCCTTTTTCATACATGGACAATGAGCAGTTCTTC. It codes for CASSPFSYMDNEQFF.

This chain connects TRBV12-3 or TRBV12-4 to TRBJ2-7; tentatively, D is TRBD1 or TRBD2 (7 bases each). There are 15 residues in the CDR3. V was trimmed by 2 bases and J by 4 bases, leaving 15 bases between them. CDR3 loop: CASSLRGRGGYEQYF. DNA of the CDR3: TGTGCCAGCAGTTTACGGGGCAGGGGGGGGTACGAGCAGTACTTC.

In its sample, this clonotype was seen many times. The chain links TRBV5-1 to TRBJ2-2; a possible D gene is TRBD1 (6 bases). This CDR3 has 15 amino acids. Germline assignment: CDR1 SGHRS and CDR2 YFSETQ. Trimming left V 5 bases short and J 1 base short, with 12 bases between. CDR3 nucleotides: TGCGCCAGCAGGGTGGGGGCCGTGAACACCGGGGAGCTGTTTTTT. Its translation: CASRVGAVNTGELFF.

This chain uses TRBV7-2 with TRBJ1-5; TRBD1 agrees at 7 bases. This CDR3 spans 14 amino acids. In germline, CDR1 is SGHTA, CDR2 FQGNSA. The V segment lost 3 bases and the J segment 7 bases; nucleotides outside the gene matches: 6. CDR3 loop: CASSFGQDWQPQHF. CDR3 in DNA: TGTGCCAGCAGCTTCGGACAGGACTGGCAGCCCCAGCATTTT.

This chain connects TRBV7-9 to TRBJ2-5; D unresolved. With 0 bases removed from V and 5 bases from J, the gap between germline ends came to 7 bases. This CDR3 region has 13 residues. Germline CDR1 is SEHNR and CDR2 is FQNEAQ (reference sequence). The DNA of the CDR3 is TGTGCCAGCAGCTTAGCCGGGTACGAGACCCAGTACTTC. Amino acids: CASSLAGYETQYF. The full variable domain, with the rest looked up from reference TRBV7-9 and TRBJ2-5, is DTGVSQNPRHKITKRGQNVTFRCDPISEHNRLYWYRQTLGQGPEFLTYFQNEAQLEKSRLLSDRFSAERPKGSFSTLEIQRTEQGDSAMYLCASSLAGYETQYFGPGTRLLVL.

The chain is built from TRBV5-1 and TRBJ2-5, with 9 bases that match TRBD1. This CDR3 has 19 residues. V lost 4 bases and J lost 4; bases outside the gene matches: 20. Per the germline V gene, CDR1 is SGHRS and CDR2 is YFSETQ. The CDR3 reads CASSQGTGKEVKKGETQYF. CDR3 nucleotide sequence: TGCGCCAGCAGCCAAGGGACAGGGAAGGAGGTAAAGAAGGGAGAGACCCAGTACTTC.

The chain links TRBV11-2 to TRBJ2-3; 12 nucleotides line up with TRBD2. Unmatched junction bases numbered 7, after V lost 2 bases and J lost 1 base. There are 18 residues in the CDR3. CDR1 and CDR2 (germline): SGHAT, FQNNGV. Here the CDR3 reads CASSLRIGLAGRTDTQYF. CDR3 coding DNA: TGTGCCAGCAGCTTACGGATCGGACTAGCGGGACGCACAGATACGCAGTATTTT.

The CDR3 spells CASSPQGQLTGANVLTF. CDR3 sequence (DNA): TGTGCCAGCTCACCGCAGGGGCAACTTACTGGGGCCAACGTCCTGACTTTC. The V and J genes are TRBV18 and TRBJ2-6; D is perhaps TRBD1 (6 bases). The CDR3 is 17 residues long. Trimming took 3 bases from V and 2 from J, leaving 14 bases between them. The germline CDR1 and CDR2 sequences are KGHSH and LQKENI.

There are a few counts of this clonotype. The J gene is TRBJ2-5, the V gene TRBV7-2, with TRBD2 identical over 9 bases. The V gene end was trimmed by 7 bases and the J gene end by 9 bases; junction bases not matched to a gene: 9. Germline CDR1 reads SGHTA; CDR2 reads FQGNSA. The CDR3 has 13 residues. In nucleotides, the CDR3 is TGTGCCAGCACCTCTAGCGGGGCCGCTCCCCAGTACTTC. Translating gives CASTSSGAAPQYF.